This T cell receptor (beta chain) was documented in a study of preoperative IRX-2 immunotherapy in early breast cancer. Specified treatment: preoperative locoregional IRX-2 cytokine immunotherapy. This phase Ib study tested locoregional IRX-2 cytokine immunotherapy given before surgery. TCRdb's copy holds only in-frame clones and misses some; the assay was immunoSEQ multiplex PCR. The sample holds 3,000 to 3,500 clones, around 80% seen once. This CDR3 has 13 amino acids. Trimming took off 11 bases at V and 4 bases at J, with 15 bases between the two ends. CDR1 is MNHGY and CDR2 is SAAAGT in the germline V gene.

This clonotype was sampled from a human donor with breast cancer. The J gene is TRBJ1-5, the V gene TRBV6-8; TRBD1 is a possible D gene (6 bases). This sample comprised tumor tissue, obtained after IRX-2 immunotherapy. CDR3 nucleotides: TGTGCCGTACAGGGTGGGGTAAATCAGCCCCAGCATTTT. It codes for CAVQGGVNQPQHF.